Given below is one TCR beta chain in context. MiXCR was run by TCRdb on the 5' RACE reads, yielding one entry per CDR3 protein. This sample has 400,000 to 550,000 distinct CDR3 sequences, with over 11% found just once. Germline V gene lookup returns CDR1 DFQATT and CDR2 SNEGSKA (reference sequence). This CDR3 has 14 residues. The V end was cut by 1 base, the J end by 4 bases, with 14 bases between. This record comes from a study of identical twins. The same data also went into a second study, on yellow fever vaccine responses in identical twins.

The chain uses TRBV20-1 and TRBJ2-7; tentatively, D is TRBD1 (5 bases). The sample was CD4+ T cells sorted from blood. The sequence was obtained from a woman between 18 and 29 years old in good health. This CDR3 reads CSARATVRGYEQYF. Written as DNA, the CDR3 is TGCAGTGCTAGAGCCACCGTAAGGGGATACGAGCAGTACTTC.